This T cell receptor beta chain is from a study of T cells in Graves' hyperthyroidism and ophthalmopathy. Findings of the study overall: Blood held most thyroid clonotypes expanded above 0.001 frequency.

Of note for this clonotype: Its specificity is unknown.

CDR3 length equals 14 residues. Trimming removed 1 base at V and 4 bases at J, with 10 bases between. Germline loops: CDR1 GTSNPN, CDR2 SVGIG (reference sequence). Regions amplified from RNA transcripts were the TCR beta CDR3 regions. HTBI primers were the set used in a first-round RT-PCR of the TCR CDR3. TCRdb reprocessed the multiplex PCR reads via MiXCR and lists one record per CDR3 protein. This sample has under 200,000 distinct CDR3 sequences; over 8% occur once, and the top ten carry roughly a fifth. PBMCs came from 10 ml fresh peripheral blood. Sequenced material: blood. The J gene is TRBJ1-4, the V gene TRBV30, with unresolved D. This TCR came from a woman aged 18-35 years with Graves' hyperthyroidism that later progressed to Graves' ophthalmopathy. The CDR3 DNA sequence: TGTGCCTGGAGTGAGCAGACTTTTAATGAAAAACTGTTTTTT. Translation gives CAWSEQTFNEKLFF.